This T cell receptor beta chain was obtained from a study of beta chain features in type 1 diabetes. With respect to this clone: Its target is unknown.

Study-level findings and limits: When cDNA is sequenced, cells with high TCR expression could be over-represented. TCRB CDR3s from Type 1 diabetes patients were moderately but significantly shorter in all four CD4+ subsets.

The germline CDR1 and CDR2 sequences are SGHRS and YFSETQ. V lost 4 bases and J 4 bases, leaving 9 bases between the germline ends. The CDR3 covers 13 residues. CD45RO/CCR7/CD25/CD127/CD95/CD27 sorting isolated CD4+ naive, central memory, regulatory and stem cell-like memory cells. Expressed TCRB transcripts were sequenced because the isolated RNA had all been reverse transcribed beforehand. Method: immunoSEQ multiplex PCR; TCRdb's copy keeps in-frame clones and lacks some. Found here are 970,000 or so clones, about a sixth of them singletons; the top ten hold roughly 0.025%. This TCR came from a woman aged 18-29 years in good health. Specimen: naive CD4+ T cells from blood. This chain joins TRBV5-1 and TRBJ1-5; D remains ambiguous. The CDR3 sequence is CASSQLGNQPQHF. In DNA form, the CDR3 reads TGCGCCAGCAGCCAGCTTGGTAATCAGCCCCAGCATTTT.